This T cell receptor beta chain appears in the sequencing data of a study of OX40 agonist ivuxolimab in advanced cancers. Regarding the research as a whole: The costimulatory receptor OX40 (CD134) was targeted by ivuxolimab, a fully human IgG2 agonistic monoclonal antibody. Intravenous ivuxolimab was administered to patients every 2 weeks at six dose levels: 0.01, 0.1, 0.3, 1.5, 3 and 10 mg/kg. Of the roughly 51 dose-escalation patients, hepatocellular carcinoma was present in about 20, melanoma in approximately 15, renal cell carcinoma in 9 and head and neck cancer in 9. A male proportion of around 81% and a mean age of approximately 61 years, ranging from 23 to 79, were recorded for the dose-escalation cohort. Patients were allowed to have had prior anti-PD-1, anti-PD-L1 or anti-CTLA-4 therapy, and approximately 40% of the dose-escalation patients had previously received checkpoint inhibitors. Three dose-escalation patients achieved partial responses, one with hepatocellular carcinoma and two with cutaneous melanoma. Peripheral TCRbeta sequencing was intended to test whether TCR sequence diversity was altered and clonal T-cell expansion was caused by ivuxolimab. The paper reports the monotherapy dose-escalation portion (N ≈ 52 patients) of the phase I ivuxolimab trial.

As encoded in the germline V gene, CDR1 is MRHNA while CDR2 is SNTAGT. At the junction V is shortened by 4 bases and J by 2 bases, with 14 bases in between. The cysteine opens and the phenylalanine closes a CDR3 of 15 amino acids. Only CDR3 DNA remains: 45 bases, in frame from the first base. The trial excluded patients who had a history of autoimmune disease or were on systemic immunosuppression. Peripheral blood for TCR sequencing was collected from all dose cohorts at baseline, on cycle 4 day 1, and on cycle 7 day 1. The samples were drawn from a first-in-human, open-label, multicenter phase I dose-escalation trial of ivuxolimab. Adults with locally advanced or metastatic melanoma, renal cell, hepatocellular, or head and neck squamous cell carcinoma were enrolled in the trial. Before TCR sequencing, CD4+ T cells and CD8+ T cells from peripheral blood were sorted into separate populations. Genomic DNA was isolated from the sorted cells so that the TCRbeta CDR3 region could be sequenced. The immunoSEQ Assay was used to sequence the TCRbeta CDR3 regions. TCRdb retrieved this table from immuneACCESS and kept in-frame rearrangements only. Not all clones are present; in checked studies, unresolved V genes account for under half, and no reason is known for the remainder. The sample includes 15,000 to 20,000 clones, with 80% to 90% observed a single time. The top ten constitute less than 15% of the sample.

Study-wide findings and limitations: Partial responders in the 0.1-3.0 mg/kg groups had among the lowest normalized peripheral clonal expansion, especially among CD8+ T cells. After ivuxolimab, CD8+ T cells had more expanded clones than CD4+ T cells on average. Low levels of normalized T-cell clonal expansion were also seen in some nonresponding patients. The antigen specificity of the clonally expanded peripheral T cells was not determined. Clonal expansion of both CD4+ and CD8+ blood T cells was observed from baseline to week 6 at doses 0.1 to 3.0 mg/kg.

Of note for this clone: The antigen it recognizes is unknown. No qualities accompany the bases; no much larger clone lies one base away.

The receptor was isolated from an adult with an advanced solid tumor such as melanoma, head and neck, liver or kidney cancer. The chain is encoded by TRBV6-4 joined to TRBJ1-2; a tentative D match to TRBD1 spans 5 bases. The sample here was CD4+ or CD8+ T cells sorted from blood, taken in a trial of the OX40 agonist ivuxolimab. The encoded CDR3 is CASSGPIGTNYGYTF. The sequenced DNA is TGTGCCAGCAGTGGCCCGATCGGGACGAACTATGGCTACACCTTC.